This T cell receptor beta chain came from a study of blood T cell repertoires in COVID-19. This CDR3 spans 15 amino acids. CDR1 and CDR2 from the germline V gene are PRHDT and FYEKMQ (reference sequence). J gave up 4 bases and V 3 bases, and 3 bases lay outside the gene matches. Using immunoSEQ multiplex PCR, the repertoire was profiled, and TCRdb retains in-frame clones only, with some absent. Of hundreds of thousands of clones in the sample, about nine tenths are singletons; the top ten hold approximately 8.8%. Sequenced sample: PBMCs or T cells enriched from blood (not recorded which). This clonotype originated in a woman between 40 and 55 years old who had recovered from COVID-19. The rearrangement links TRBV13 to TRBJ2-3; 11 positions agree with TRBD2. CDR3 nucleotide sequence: TGTGCCAGCAGCTTTAGCGGGAGGGGCCCAGATACGCAGTATTTT. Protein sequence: CASSFSGRGPDTQYF. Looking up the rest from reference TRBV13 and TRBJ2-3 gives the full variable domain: AAGVIQSPRHLIKEKRETATLKCYPIPRHDTVYWYQQGPGQDPQFLISFYEKMQSDKGSIPDRFSAQQFSDYHSELNMSSLELGDSALYFCASSFSGRGPDTQYFGPGTRLTVL.